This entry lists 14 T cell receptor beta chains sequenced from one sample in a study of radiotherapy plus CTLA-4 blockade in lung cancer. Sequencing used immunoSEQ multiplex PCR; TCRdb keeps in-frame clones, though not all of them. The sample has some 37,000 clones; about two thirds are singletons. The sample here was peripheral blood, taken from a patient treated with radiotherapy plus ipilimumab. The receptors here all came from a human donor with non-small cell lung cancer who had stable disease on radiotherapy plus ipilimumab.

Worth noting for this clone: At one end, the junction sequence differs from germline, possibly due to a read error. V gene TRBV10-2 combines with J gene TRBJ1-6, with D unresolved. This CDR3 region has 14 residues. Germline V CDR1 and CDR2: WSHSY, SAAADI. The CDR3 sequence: CASRDGYTASAGYF. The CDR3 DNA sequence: TGCGCCAGCAGGGATGGTTATACGGCTAGTGCCGGATACTTT.

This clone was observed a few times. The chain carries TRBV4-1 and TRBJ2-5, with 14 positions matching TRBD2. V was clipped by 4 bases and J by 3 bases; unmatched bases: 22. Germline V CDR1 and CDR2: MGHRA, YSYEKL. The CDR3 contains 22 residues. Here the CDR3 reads CASSPQITVGLAGEMLEETQYF. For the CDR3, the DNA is TGCGCCAGCAGCCCTCAAATCACCGTGGGACTAGCGGGGGAGATGCTTGAAGAGACCCAGTACTTC.

CDR3 DNA sequence: TGTGCCAGCAGCTTAAGGACAGGGGTTGAAAAACTGTTTTTT. Translation gives CASSLRTGVEKLFF. This chain joins TRBV7-9 and TRBJ1-4; 9 positions match TRBD1. The CDR3 is 14 residues long. J gave up 7 bases and V 2 bases, and 2 bases lay outside the gene matches. The V gene's germline CDR1 is SEHNR and CDR2 FQNEAQ (reference sequence).

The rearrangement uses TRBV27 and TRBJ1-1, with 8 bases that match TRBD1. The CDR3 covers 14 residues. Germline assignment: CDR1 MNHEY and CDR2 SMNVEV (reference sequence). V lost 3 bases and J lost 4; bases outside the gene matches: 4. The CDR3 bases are TGTGCCAGCAGTTTGACAGGGGAAGGCACTGAAGCTTTCTTT. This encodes CASSLTGEGTEAFF.

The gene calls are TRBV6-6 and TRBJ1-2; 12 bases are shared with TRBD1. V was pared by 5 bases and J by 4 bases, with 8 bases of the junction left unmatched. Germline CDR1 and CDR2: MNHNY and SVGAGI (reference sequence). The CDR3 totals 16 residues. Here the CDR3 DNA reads TGTGCCAGCAGTGCCGGGACAGGGGGCCCGGGCTATGGCTACACCTTC. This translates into CASSAGTGGPGYGYTF.

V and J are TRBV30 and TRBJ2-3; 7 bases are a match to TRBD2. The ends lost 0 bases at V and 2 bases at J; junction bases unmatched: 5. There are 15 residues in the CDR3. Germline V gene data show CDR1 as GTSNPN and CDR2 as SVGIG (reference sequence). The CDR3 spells CAWSVGAGATDTQYF. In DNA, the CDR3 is TGTGCCTGGAGTGTAGGGGCGGGAGCCACAGATACGCAGTATTTT.

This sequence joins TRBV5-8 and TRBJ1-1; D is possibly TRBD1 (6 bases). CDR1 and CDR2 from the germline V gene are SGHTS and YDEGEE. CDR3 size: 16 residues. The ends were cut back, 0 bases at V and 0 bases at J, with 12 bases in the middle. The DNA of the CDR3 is TGTGCCAGCAGCTTGGGGGTTGGACAGATGAACACTGAAGCTTTCTTT. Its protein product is CASSLGVGQMNTEAFF.

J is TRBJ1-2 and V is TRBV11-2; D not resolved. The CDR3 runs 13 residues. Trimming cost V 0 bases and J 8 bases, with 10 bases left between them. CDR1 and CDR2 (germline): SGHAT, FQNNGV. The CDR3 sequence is CASSLDYGGGYTF. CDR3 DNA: TGTGCCAGCAGCTTAGATTATGGCGGCGGCTACACCTTC.

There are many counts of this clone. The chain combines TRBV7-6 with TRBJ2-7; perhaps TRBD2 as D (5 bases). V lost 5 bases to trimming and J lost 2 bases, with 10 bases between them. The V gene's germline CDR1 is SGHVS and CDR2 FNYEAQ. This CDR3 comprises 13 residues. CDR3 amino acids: CASSLDWTYEQYF. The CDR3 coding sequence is TGTGCCAGCAGCCTGGACTGGACCTACGAGCAGTACTTC.

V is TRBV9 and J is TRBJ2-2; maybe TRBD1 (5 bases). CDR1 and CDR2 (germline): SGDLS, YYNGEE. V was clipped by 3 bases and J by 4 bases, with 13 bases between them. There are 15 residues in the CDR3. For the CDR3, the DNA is TGTGCCAGCAGCGAATCAGGGTTGGCCACCGGGGAGCTGTTTTTT. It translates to CASSESGLATGELFF.

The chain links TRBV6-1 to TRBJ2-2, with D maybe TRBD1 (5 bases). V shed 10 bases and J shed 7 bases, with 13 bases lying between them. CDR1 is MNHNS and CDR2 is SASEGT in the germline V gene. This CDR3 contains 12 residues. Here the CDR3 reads CATTQALGELFF. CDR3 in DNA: TGTGCCACCACACAGGCTCTCGGGGAGCTGTTTTTT.

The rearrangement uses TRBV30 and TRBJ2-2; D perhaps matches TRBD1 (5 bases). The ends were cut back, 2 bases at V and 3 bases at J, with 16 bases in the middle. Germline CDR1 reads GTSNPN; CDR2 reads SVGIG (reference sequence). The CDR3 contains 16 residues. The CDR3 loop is CAWSRAGLVDTGELFF. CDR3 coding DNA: TGTGCCTGGAGTCGAGCAGGGCTGGTGGACACCGGGGAGCTGTTTTTT.

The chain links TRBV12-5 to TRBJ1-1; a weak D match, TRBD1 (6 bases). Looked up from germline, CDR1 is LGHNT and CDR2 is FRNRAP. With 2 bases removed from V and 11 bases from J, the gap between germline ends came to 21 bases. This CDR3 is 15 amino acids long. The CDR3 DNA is TGTGCTAGTGGTTTGCAATCAGGGGCCCCGAAGAACGCTTTCTTT. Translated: CASGLQSGAPKNAFF.

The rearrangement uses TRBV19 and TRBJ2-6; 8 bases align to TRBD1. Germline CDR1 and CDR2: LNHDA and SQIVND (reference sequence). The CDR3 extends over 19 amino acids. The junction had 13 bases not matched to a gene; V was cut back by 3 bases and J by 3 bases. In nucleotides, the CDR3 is TGTGCCAGTAGTATTCAGGGGGCTCCTCGATTAGGTGGGGCCAACGTCCTGACTTTC. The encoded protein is CASSIQGAPRLGGANVLTF.